This TCR beta chain was recovered during a study of blood T cells in healthy people across ages (dated by TCRdb to 2014 to 2015). Describing the broader study: In model experiments, template switching captured roughly one uniquely barcoded TCR beta cDNA molecule for every two T cells. The donors were divided into four age groups: young (average approximately 15 years), middle-aged (approximately 41), aged (approximately 64) and long-lived (about 90). Using deep sequencing normalized with unique cDNA molecular identifiers, the study measured how TCR beta repertoire diversity changes with age. Two additional independent replicas of 1 million unique cDNA reads from the same blood draw were analyzed for two donors (one aged 18 to 30 and one aged 80 or older). To avoid experimental bias, donors of different ages were spread randomly across the sequencing lanes.

Looking up the germline V gene (reference sequence) yields CDR1 MNHEY and CDR2 SMNVEV. Measured from the cysteine to the phenylalanine, the CDR3 is 14 residues long. The retained sequence is limited to the CDR3, 42 bases, with the frame set at the first base. Here V drops 2 bases and J drops 5 bases, and the junction holds 5 bases not matched to any gene. The library was generated by 5' RACE. Data came from an Illumina HiSeq 2500. A second about 7 to 11 cycle PCR used a sample-barcoded 5' primer and a J-beta primer mix. Each TCR beta cDNA molecule received a unique molecular identifier from a template-switch 5' adaptor carrying 12 random nucleotides. Each sample yielded at least 3 million CDR3-containing paired-end reads. All of the RNA was converted into first-strand cDNA using the Mint cDNA synthesis kit, with a TRBC-specific oligonucleotide serving as the primer. Following uracil-DNA glycosylase treatment, all cDNA underwent a first 18-cycle PCR with the universal primers M1SS and BC2_uni_R. Processing in the source paper ran as follows. Normalization of each sample was performed by random selection of 1 million high-quality reads, each carrying a distinct molecular identifier. Reads sharing molecular identifiers were discarded rather than binned into consensus sequences. MiTCR, set to a Q25 quality threshold and the strictest error-elimination algorithm, was used for CDR3 identification, clonotype clustering and error correction. A nonparametric unseen species model with Euler transformation was used to estimate a lower bound on total TCR beta diversity. TCRdb handled the public reads itself, with Q25 trimming in fastp and clone calling in MiXCR, and kept productive beta chains. Identical CDR3 protein sequences are pooled into one entry, listed with their most common genes and DNA. These V and J calls are TCRdb output, not the study's own analysis. The sample records about 940,000 distinct CDR3 sequences, around 48% of which are singletons. The top ten clonotypes cover 13% of the sample.

The investigation overall reported the following: Total diversity estimates from one million sequenced T cells were considered lower bounds and underestimates. Bulk unsorted PBMC profiling prevented conclusive comparison of naive and antigen-experienced compartments. As age increased, observed TCR beta diversity per million T cells dropped in a roughly linear way, and a significant reduction was already evident by age roughly 36. The percentage of naive T cells measured by flow cytometry correlated strongly with observed TCR beta diversity. Donor CMV infection status was unknown, potentially confounding age-related changes in expanded clonotypes. Compared with the aged group, more naive CD4+ T cells, fewer expanded clones and increased TCR diversity were shown by the long-lived group, suggesting age selection.

With regard to this clonotype: No antigen is known for it. There are no base qualities to consult, and no much larger clone falls within one base.

Donors were 39 systemically healthy Caucasian individuals from Russia aged roughly 6 to 90 years. Each donor gave around 9 milliliters of peripheral blood, collected into EDTA-treated Vacutainer tubes. Ficoll-Paque density-gradient centrifugation was used to isolate PBMCs, with at least 7 million per sample. Trizol reagent was used to extract total RNA from PBMCs, with at least 5 micrograms per sample. For every donor, flow cytometry on a PBMC aliquot measured the percentage of naive CD45RAhigh/CD27high T cells. The sequence came from a man younger than 45 in good health. Recombination linked TRBV27 to TRBJ2-5; 7 of the junction bases match TRBD1. Sequencing input: blood. The CDR3: CASSLTGALETQYF. The DNA is TGTGCCAGCAGTTTAACAGGGGCCCTGGAGACCCAGTACTTC.